The TCR beta chain under discussion was sequenced for a study of shared clonotypes between healthy human individuals. The CDR3 is 19 amino acids. Germline CDR1 reads SGHDN; CDR2 reads FVKESK. V shed 0 bases and J 9 bases; nucleotides not matched to a gene: 12. All donors qualified as healthy HIV-negative adults and had experienced no recent acute infections or vaccinations. Each donor was a Caucasian adult residing in Nashville, Tennessee. For genomic DNA, unsorted samples relied on 85 million to 100 million PBMCs. Original analysis: ImmunoSEQ supplied junction-only sequences lacking quality scores, so filtering was different. Produced via immunoSEQ multiplex PCR; TCRdb's table is partial and in-frame only. V and J calls and clone size are as listed in that table; D and trimming were resolved from the DNA. Of about 470,000 clones detected, about 76% appear once; the ten largest clones hold about 13%.

The sample taken for sequencing was PBMCs. The chain joins TRBV14 to TRBJ2-1; 15 nucleotides agree with TRBD2. The receptor was isolated from a woman aged 40-49 years in good health. Some clones in this sample may be carry-over from other donors' samples. The CDR3 here is CASSQDPPGLAGGSGEQFF. Here the CDR3 DNA reads TGTGCCAGCAGCCAAGACCCACCGGGACTAGCGGGAGGTTCGGGTGAGCAGTTCTTC.